This entry is about one TCR beta chain. This record belongs to a study of T-cell reconstitution after alpha-beta-depleted transplantation in children. Unique molecular identifiers tagged the TCRbeta library. MiXCR, run by TCRdb on the PCR reads, gives a single entry per CDR3 protein. The table shows around 600,000 distinct CDR3 sequences, with about 10% occurring only once. This CDR3 has 16 amino acids. Trimming pared 2 bases from V and 2 bases from J, leaving 12 bases between. The germline CDR1 and CDR2 sequences are SGHVS and FNYEAQ. The V call is TRBV7-6, the J call TRBJ2-2, with D perhaps matching TRBD1 or TRBD2 (6 bases each). The sequence was collected from a human donor who donated a stem cell graft to a child with acute myeloid leukemia. The material was PBMCs from the stem cell graft donor, obtained from the stem cell graft. This CDR3 reads CASSLLGGTNTGELFF. CDR3 nucleotide sequence: TGTGCCAGCAGCTTATTAGGCGGGACAAACACCGGGGAGCTGTTTTTT.